This T cell receptor (beta chain) was found in a study of blood T cell repertoires in COVID-19. In the study overall: Sample material is recorded as cDNA or gDNA derived from T cells, B-cell-depleted T cells, or PBMCs.

The CDR3 runs to 15 residues. Trimming shortened V by 9 bases and J by 3 bases, and 21 bases separated the two germline ends. The germline V gene has CDR1 MNHEY and CDR2 SVGAGI. Assay: immunoSEQ multiplex PCR; the TCRdb copy retains only in-frame clones and omits some. Altogether about 300,000 clones are present, approximately 81% being singletons, with the ten largest covering about 2.5%. This sequence was found in a woman between 45 and 60 years old who had recovered from COVID-19. The chain has TRBV6-5 and TRBJ2-7; tentative D call: TRBD1 (7 bases). The sample taken for sequencing was PBMCs or T cells enriched from blood (not recorded which). CDR3 nucleotides: TGTGCCAGAACCAAGACAGGGACTGTGTACTACGAGCAGTACTTC. This codes for CARTKTGTVYYEQYF.